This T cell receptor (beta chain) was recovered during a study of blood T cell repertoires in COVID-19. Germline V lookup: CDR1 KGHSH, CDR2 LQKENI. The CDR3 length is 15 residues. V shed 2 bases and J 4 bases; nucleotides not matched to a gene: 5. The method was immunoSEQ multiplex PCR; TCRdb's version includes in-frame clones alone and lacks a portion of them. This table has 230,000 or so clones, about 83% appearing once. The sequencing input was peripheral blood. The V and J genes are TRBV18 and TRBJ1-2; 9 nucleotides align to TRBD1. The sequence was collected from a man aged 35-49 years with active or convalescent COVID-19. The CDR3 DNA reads TGTGCCAGCTCACCAGACCGACAGGGGGGCTATGGCTACACCTTC. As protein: CASSPDRQGGYGYTF.